This record covers a single T cell receptor beta chain. No antigen is known for it. Each CDR3 protein is one row after TCRdb ran MiXCR on the RT-PCR reads. The data contain approximately 700,000 distinct CDR3 sequences, around 16% of them singletons. These data originate in a study of response to subunit inactivated influenza vaccine. The study, taken as a whole, reports: Few new T cells, the authors suggested, are recruited by each seasonal influenza vaccination.

This receptor was taken from a man aged 45-60 years who received an inactivated influenza vaccine. The material sequenced was PBMCs from blood, taken approximately 13 days after vaccination.

The CDR3 region is CASSSQVGTAPYNEQFF. In DNA, the CDR3 is TGTGCCAGCAGCTCTCAAGTGGGGACAGCCCCTTACAATGAGCAGTTCTTC. This rearrangement joins TRBV5-6 to TRBJ2-1; 7 nucleotides line up with TRBD1. V lost 3 bases, J lost 4 bases, and 13 bases stayed unmatched. Per germline, CDR1 SGHDT and CDR2 YYEEEE. The CDR3 sequence is 17 residues long.